This TCR beta chain was recovered during a study of blood T cell repertoires in COVID-19. Sequenced by immunoSEQ multiplex PCR; TCRdb stores in-frame clones only, minus some. Among about 160,000 clones listed, under 85% were seen once. Sequencing was carried out using peripheral blood. The receptor's source is a man aged 70 or older with acute or convalescent COVID-19.

This CDR3 is CAWSVLGSRGYTQYF. The CDR3 DNA sequence: TGTGCCTGGAGTGTACTCGGGTCCCGAGGGTATACGCAGTATTTT. This chain uses TRBV30 with TRBJ2-3, with a weak D call TRBD2 (5 bases). Germline-derived CDR1 and CDR2 are GTSNPN and SVGIG (reference sequence). V lost 0 bases and J 7 bases, leaving 17 bases between the germline ends. This CDR3 has 15 residues.